This T cell receptor (beta chain) came from a study of T cell responses to AZD1222 COVID-19 vaccine. The study, taken as a whole, reports: Spike-specific TCR breadth and depth grew following two AZD1222 doses. Mapped onto spike, vaccine-associated CD4 TCRs spanned it and were dominant at 160-218 and 743-854.

V lost 0 bases, J lost 3 bases, and 12 bases lay in between. The V gene's germline CDR1 is GTSNPN and CDR2 SVGIG (reference sequence). The CDR3 loop spans 14 amino acids. This clone was counted between two and nine times. Its antigen is unknown. TCRdb's copy holds only in-frame clones and misses some; the assay was immunoSEQ multiplex PCR. The top ten hold 15% to 20% of the sample, which has 85,000 to 130,000 clones, around nine tenths seen once. The V and J genes are TRBV30 and TRBJ2-7; D is unresolved. Source: peripheral blood, taken on day 0 of AZD1222 vaccination. This sequence originates from an adult in good health. Here the CDR3 reads CAWSVRQLDYEQYF. CDR3 DNA: TGTGCCTGGAGTGTACGCCAGCTAGACTACGAGCAGTACTTC.